The 3 T cell receptor beta chains below come from one sample, sequenced in a study of identical twins. TCRdb itself ran the 5' RACE reads through MiXCR, one entry per CDR3 protein. The sample holds some 600,000 distinct CDR3 sequences, about 7.1% seen once. These sequences were also reported in another study, on yellow fever vaccine responses in identical twins.

Sequencing was done on a sample of PBMCs. All receptors come from a woman under 30 in good health.

This clonotype was seen many times. The rearrangement links TRBV24-1 to TRBJ2-2; D might be TRBD1 (6 bases). Germline CDR1 and CDR2: KGHDR and SFDVKD. V was clipped by 3 bases and J by 0 bases, with 13 bases between them. The CDR3 loop spans 17 amino acids. CDR3 nucleotides: TGTGCCACCAGTGATCGCCAACAGGGAACGAACACCGGGGAGCTGTTTTTT. Encoded protein: CATSDRQQGTNTGELFF.

The chain uses TRBV20-1 and TRBJ1-6; D uncertain. Trimming left V 4 bases short and J 9 bases short, with 16 bases between. CDR1 and CDR2 from the germline V gene are DFQATT and SNEGSKA (reference sequence). The CDR3 has 14 amino acids. CDR3 amino acids: CSANKGVSGSPLHF. The DNA for the CDR3 is TGCAGTGCTAATAAGGGAGTGAGTGGTTCACCCCTCCACTTT.

This clonotype was seen a handful of times. This chain uses TRBV20-1 with TRBJ1-6; TRBD1 aligns across 7 bases. Germline CDR1 is DFQATT and CDR2 is SNEGSKA (reference sequence). With 2 bases clipped from V and 10 bases from J, the junction kept 11 bases outside the gene matches. The CDR3 loop spans 15 amino acids. CDR3 DNA sequence: TGCAGTGCTAGATGGGGCGGACAGGCTTCGTCACCCCTCCACTTT. This gives the protein CSARWGGQASSPLHF.